These 11 T cell receptor beta chains share one sample of origin, sequenced in a study of shared clonotypes between healthy human individuals. Naive CD8 isolation took CD45RO-negative cells positively selected for CCR7 and excluded terminally differentiated effector memory CD45RA+ cells. Generated by immunoSEQ multiplex PCR, the TCRdb table keeps only in-frame clones and is missing some. The table has about 2.2 million clones, under 95% seen once. Input material: naive CD8+ T cells from PBMCs. The receptor source for this set is a man between 18 and 29 years old in good health. Some clones in this sample may be carry-over from other donors' samples.

The chain couples TRBV7-9 to TRBJ2-1; 11 bases fit TRBD2. With V trimmed by 5 bases and J by 7 bases, 10 bases remained unmatched. The CDR3 extends over 16 amino acids. Germline V lookup: CDR1 SEHNR, CDR2 FQNEAQ (reference sequence). CDR3 loop: CASSGISGRAGNEQFF. The DNA of the CDR3 is TGTGCCAGCAGCGGGATTAGCGGGAGGGCTGGGAATGAGCAGTTCTTC.

The chain is built from TRBV9 and TRBJ2-7, with a possible D match to TRBD1 (6 bases). V lost 3 bases, J lost 0 bases, and 7 bases lay in between. Looked up from germline, CDR1 is SGDLS and CDR2 is YYNGEE. The CDR3 is made up of 13 amino acids. The DNA for the CDR3 is TGTGCCAGCAGCGAACAGGGCTCCTACGAGCAGTACTTC. It is translated as CASSEQGSYEQYF.

The V gene is TRBV7-9, the J gene TRBJ2-7; D gene uncertain. The CDR3 consists of 12 residues. The germline CDR1 and CDR2 sequences are SEHNR and FQNEAQ (reference sequence). The ends were cut back, 0 bases at V and 5 bases at J, with 5 bases in the middle. This CDR3 is CASSLARNEQYF. The CDR3 DNA follows: TGTGCCAGCAGCTTAGCGCGTAACGAGCAGTACTTC.

The genes are TRBV10-2 and TRBJ2-7; D not certain. Deletions cut 3 bases from V and 0 bases from J, with 6 bases between. Germline CDR1 and CDR2: WSHSY and SAAADI. This CDR3 spans 13 amino acids. The DNA for the CDR3 is TGCGCCAGCAGTGATGGTCACTCCTACGAGCAGTACTTC. Encoded protein: CASSDGHSYEQYF.

The chain has TRBV4-3 and TRBJ2-1; D is unclear. This CDR3 contains 12 residues. V gave up 3 bases and J gave up 7 bases, with 7 bases separating them. Germline V gene sequence: CDR1 LGHNA, CDR2 YSLEER. The CDR3 DNA is TGCGCCAGCAGCCATAATAGAAATGAGCAGTTCTTC. Amino acid sequence: CASSHNRNEQFF.

The V call is TRBV7-3, the J call TRBJ2-1; D is ambiguous. The CDR3 is 11 amino acids. V gave up 8 bases and J gave up 4 bases, with 6 bases separating them. Germline V gene data show CDR1 as SGHTA and CDR2 as FQGTGA. The CDR3 loop is CASGNYNEQFF. DNA of the CDR3: TGTGCCAGCGGGAATTACAATGAGCAGTTCTTC.

The sample holds one count of this clone. This chain uses TRBV10-3 with TRBJ2-7; the match to TRBD1 covers 9 bases. Looked up from germline, CDR1 is ENHRY and CDR2 is SYGVKD. The CDR3 runs to 15 residues. J lost 6 bases, V lost 4 bases, and 10 bases had no gene match. The CDR3 loop reads CAISGPGQGSREQYF. CDR3 in DNA: TGTGCCATCAGTGGGCCGGGACAGGGTTCTCGCGAGCAGTACTTC.

This chain joins TRBV30 and TRBJ1-6; D is unclear. The CDR3 contains 13 residues. Trimming removed 0 bases at V and 8 bases at J, with 8 bases between. Germline V gene sequence: CDR1 GTSNPN, CDR2 SVGIG (reference sequence). CDR3 nucleotides: TGTGCCTGGAGTGTAACTTCGGATTCACCCCTCCACTTT. Encoded protein: CAWSVTSDSPLHF.

The chain employs TRBV5-6 and TRBJ2-7, with D perhaps matching TRBD1 or TRBD2 (6 bases each). This CDR3 is 16 amino acids long. In germline, CDR1 is SGHDT, CDR2 YYEEEE. Trimming took off 0 bases at V and 2 bases at J, with 15 bases between the two ends. The CDR3 sequence: CASSLGWGALPYEQYF. CDR3 nucleotide sequence: TGTGCCAGCAGCTTGGGCTGGGGGGCCCTACCCTACGAGCAGTACTTC. The complete variable domain, with remaining parts taken from reference TRBV5-6 and TRBJ2-7, reads DAGVTQSPTHLIKTRGQQVTLRCSPKSGHDTVSWYQQALGQGPQFIFQYYEEEERQRGNFPDRFSGHQFPNYSSELNVNALLLGDSALYLCASSLGWGALPYEQYFGPGTRLTVT.

The chain is built from TRBV14 and TRBJ2-7; TRBD2 aligns across 7 bases. Trimming took 4 bases from V and 2 from J; bases not matched to a gene: 8. The CDR3 is 15 residues long. Per the germline V gene, CDR1 is SGHDN and CDR2 is FVKESK. The CDR3 loop reads CASSPRASGTYEQYF. In DNA, the CDR3 is TGTGCCAGCAGCCCTCGGGCTAGCGGAACCTACGAGCAGTACTTC. Drawing the rest from reference TRBV14 and TRBJ2-7, the complete variable domain is EAGVTQFPSHSVIEKGQTVTLRCDPISGHDNLYWYRRVMGKEIKFLLHFVKESKQDESGMPNNRFLAERTGGTYSTLKVQPAELEDSGVYFCASSPRASGTYEQYFGPGTRLTVT.

On this clone: Within the sample, other DNA sequences also encode this same CDR3. This chain's CDR3 is CASSLSRTVNTEAFF. The CDR3 DNA reads TGTGCCAGCAGTTTATCCCGGACGGTGAACACTGAAGCTTTCTTT. The chain joins TRBV27 to TRBJ1-1; D remains unclear. Germline values: CDR1 MNHEY, CDR2 SMNVEV (reference sequence). Trimming removed 0 bases from V and 0 bases from J, with 8 bases in between. This CDR3 is 15 amino acids long.